The 32 T cell receptor beta chains below come from one sample, sequenced in a study of cytomegalovirus exposure and HLA in healthy donors. The PCR was carried out with 60 Vbeta primers and 13 Jbeta primers. Produced via immunoSEQ multiplex PCR; TCRdb's table is partial and in-frame only. The sample has some 170,000 clones, 77% seen once. Input material: PBMCs. All receptors come from a woman in her twenties or thirties in good health and CMV-seronegative.

This CDR3 reads CASSLAGGDYSYNEQFF. The CDR3 DNA follows: TGTGCCAGTAGTCTAGCGGGAGGGGATTACTCCTACAATGAGCAGTTCTTC. J is TRBJ2-1 and V is TRBV19; TRBD2 agrees at 12 bases. The germline gives CDR1 LNHDA, CDR2 SQIVND (reference sequence). The CDR3 spans 17 residues. V trimming: 5 bases; J trimming: 0 bases; junction bases outside the gene matches: 5.

The rearrangement links TRBV15 to TRBJ2-2; a possible D gene is TRBD2 (6 bases). Germline loops: CDR1 LNHNV, CDR2 YYDKDF (reference sequence). V gave up 2 bases and J gave up 6 bases, with 25 bases separating them. The CDR3 is 19 residues long. The chain's CDR3 is CATSRPINQGWRGPGELFF. As DNA, the CDR3 is TGTGCCACCAGCAGACCCATCAACCAGGGTTGGCGGGGACCCGGGGAGCTGTTTTTT.

The V call is TRBV29-1, the J call TRBJ1-1; D call uncertain. Germline CDR1 and CDR2: SQVTM and ANQGSEA. This CDR3 is built from 14 residues. The V gene lost 0 bases and the J gene lost 2 bases, with 10 bases spanning the gap. The CDR3 coding sequence is TGCAGCGTTGAAGATGGAGGTAGAAACACTGAAGCTTTCTTT. Translation: CSVEDGGRNTEAFF.

V is TRBV30 and J is TRBJ2-5; 8 positions agree with TRBD2. Gene TRBJ2-7 matches the end of the DNA better, so the J call may be wrong. Germline lookup yields CDR1 GTSNPN and CDR2 SVGIG (reference sequence). The CDR3 is 13 residues long. The CDR3 spells CAWSVRGGYEQYF. CDR3 in DNA: TGTGCCTGGAGTGTACGGGGGGGCTACGAGCAGTACTTC.

The count of this clone is one. The chain couples TRBV29-1 to TRBJ1-1, with 7 bases identical to TRBD1. V lost 5 bases to trimming and J lost 8 bases; unmatched junction nucleotides: 5. The CDR3 is 11 amino acids. Germline V gene sequence: CDR1 SQVTM, CDR2 ANQGSEA. CDR3 in DNA: TGCAGCGTTATTGACAGGGCAGAAGCTTTCTTT. This translates into CSVIDRAEAFF.

This clone was seen only a few times. This sequence joins TRBV10-1 and TRBJ2-7, with D perhaps TRBD1 (6 bases). CDR1 is WNHNN, CDR2 SYGVQD, per germline (reference sequence). The V end was cut by 7 bases, the J end by 5 bases, with 24 bases between. The CDR3 is 16 residues long. CDR3: CASNTQVYRVRNEQYF. CDR3 nucleotide sequence: TGCGCCAGCAATACCCAGGTATACAGGGTAAGGAACGAGCAGTACTTC.

CDR3 sequence: CASSELGLKLYSNQPQHF. The CDR3 region has the DNA TGTGCCAGCAGTGAGCTGGGACTTAAGCTTTATAGCAATCAGCCCCAGCATTTT. The chain joins TRBV2 to TRBJ1-5; D may be TRBD1 (5 bases). The CDR3 is 18 residues long. Germline assignment: CDR1 SNHLY and CDR2 FYNNEI. The V end lost 3 bases, the J end lost 0 bases, and 18 bases lay between the germline ends.

The rearrangement uses TRBV7-2 and TRBJ1-1; no reliable D call. Between the trimmed V and J ends, which lost 1 base and 0 bases, there was a span of 9 bases. The CDR3 has 15 amino acids. CDR1 and CDR2 (germline): SGHTA, FQGNSA. This CDR3 reads CASSLGSTVNTEAFF. The CDR3 DNA reads as TGTGCCAGCAGCTTAGGGTCAACGGTGAACACTGAAGCTTTCTTT.

The chain links TRBV2 to TRBJ2-5; tentative D call: TRBD1 (5 bases). Germline CDR1 SNHLY, CDR2 FYNNEI. Trimming left V 6 bases short and J 2 bases short, with 16 bases between. The CDR3 is made up of 15 amino acids. CDR3 in DNA: TGTGCCAGCAGGAAGGCCAGACAGAATCAAGAGACCCAGTACTTC. It encodes CASRKARQNQETQYF.

Here the CDR3 reads CASSLTATYEQYF. DNA of the CDR3: TGTGCCAGCAGCTTAACAGCTACCTACGAGCAGTACTTC. The rearrangement links TRBV11-3 to TRBJ2-7; no clear D gene. Germline assignment: CDR1 SGHNT and CDR2 YENEEA. This CDR3 region has 13 residues. The V end lost 2 bases, the J end lost 2 bases, and 7 bases lay between the germline ends. The full variable domain, completed using reference TRBV11-3 and TRBJ2-7, is EAGVVQSPRYKIIEKKQPVAFWCNPISGHNTLYWYLQNLGQGPELLIRYENEEAVDDSQLPKDRFSAERLKGVDSTLKIQPAELGDSAVYLCASSLTATYEQYFGPGTRLTVT.

V and J are TRBV6-1 and TRBJ2-2; D might be TRBD2 (6 bases). Germline loops: CDR1 MNHNS, CDR2 SASEGT. V was trimmed by 6 bases and J by 0 bases, leaving 11 bases between them. CDR3 length equals 15 residues. The CDR3 DNA sequence: TGTGCCAGCAGGGGGACTTGGGCGAACACCGGGGAGCTGTTTTTT. Translating it yields CASRGTWANTGELFF.

V and J are TRBV11-2 and TRBJ1-1; no definite D call. CDR3 size: 13 residues. Germline CDR1 is SGHAT and CDR2 is FQNNGV. The V gene lost 5 bases and the J gene lost 1 base, with 8 bases spanning the gap. The CDR3 DNA reads as TGTGCCAGCAGCCTAAACAGGAACACTGAAGCTTTCTTT. Its protein product is CASSLNRNTEAFF.

The chain uses TRBV2 and TRBJ1-1, with D perhaps TRBD1 (6 bases). V was cut by 4 bases and J by 2 bases, with 11 bases left in between. CDR1 is SNHLY and CDR2 is FYNNEI in the germline V gene. The CDR3 is 14 residues long. For the CDR3, the DNA is TGTGCCAGCAGTGGCCAGGGGAGTAACACTGAAGCTTTCTTT. Its protein is CASSGQGSNTEAFF.

This clone was observed once. Other DNA sequences in the sample encode the same CDR3. The V call is TRBV29-1, the J call TRBJ2-5, with TRBD1 as a possible D gene (5 bases). Germline CDR1 and CDR2: SQVTM and ANQGSEA. The CDR3 has 13 amino acids. Deletions cut 6 bases from V and 2 bases from J, with 13 bases between. The CDR3 here is CSVVAPGQETQYF. For the CDR3, the DNA is TGCAGCGTCGTCGCTCCAGGGCAAGAGACCCAGTACTTC.

V and J are TRBV19 and TRBJ1-1; 10 bases agree with TRBD1. Trimming removed 5 bases from V and 9 bases from J; junction bases left unmatched: 6. The germline gives CDR1 LNHDA, CDR2 SQIVND (reference sequence). The CDR3 contains 13 residues. This CDR3 reads CASSPRDRGKAFF. The CDR3 bases are TGTGCCAGTAGTCCCCGGGACAGGGGCAAAGCTTTCTTT.

The chain links TRBV4-3 to TRBJ2-5; 8 nucleotides line up with TRBD2. The CDR3 is made up of 16 amino acids. The germline CDR1 and CDR2 sequences are LGHNA and YSLEER. V shed 0 bases, J shed 5 bases, and the junction held 8 bases outside the gene matches. CDR3 coding DNA: TGCGCCAGCAGCCAAGATCGACTCCGGGGGGGGGAGACCCAGTACTTC. Translated: CASSQDRLRGGETQYF.

The chain uses TRBV5-8 and TRBJ2-5; 12 nucleotides match TRBD2. CDR1 is SGHTS, CDR2 YDEGEE, per germline. The CDR3 totals 17 residues. After removal of 4 bases from V and 0 bases from J, the junction contained 7 bases not matched to a gene. The CDR3 loop reads CASSLGLAGNHQETQYF. CDR3 bases: TGTGCCAGCAGCCTCGGACTAGCGGGGAACCACCAAGAGACCCAGTACTTC.

There are a few counts of this clone. The chain couples TRBV5-4 to TRBJ1-1; 7 bases agree with TRBD1. The J segment lost 10 bases and the V segment lost 2 bases, leaving 11 bases of the junction unmatched. Germline lookup yields CDR1 SGHNT and CDR2 YYREEE (reference sequence). The CDR3 sequence is 14 residues long. The CDR3 here is CASSFRDSWSRAFF. The CDR3 bases are TGTGCCAGCAGCTTCCGGGACAGCTGGTCGAGAGCTTTCTTT. The whole variable domain, remainder taken from reference TRBV5-4 and TRBJ1-1, is ETGVTQSPTHLIKTRGQQVTLRCSSQSGHNTVSWYQQALGQGPQFIFQYYREEENGRGNFPPRFSGLQFPNYSSELNVNALELDDSALYLCASSFRDSWSRAFFGQGTRLTVV.

The rearrangement links TRBV7-2 to TRBJ2-2; 15 bases line up with TRBD2. Germline V gene data show CDR1 as SGHTA and CDR2 as FQGNSA. J was trimmed by 6 bases and V by 3 bases; bases with no gene match: 2. The CDR3 sequence is 16 residues long. In DNA form, the CDR3 reads TGTGCCAGCAGCTTGGGACTAGCGGGAGGTCCCGGGGAGCTGTTTTTT. Translating it yields CASSLGLAGGPGELFF.

J is TRBJ2-2 and V is TRBV11-1; D remains ambiguous. Germline loops: CDR1 SGHAT, CDR2 FQDESV (reference sequence). Trimming removed 0 bases at V and 6 bases at J, with 8 bases between. CDR3 size: 14 residues. CDR3 in amino acids: CASSLAVFSGELFF. DNA of the CDR3: TGTGCCAGCAGCTTAGCTGTATTTTCCGGGGAGCTGTTTTTT.

The CDR3 region is CASSQVIGLAGHEQYF. CDR3 coding DNA: TGTGCCAGCAGCCAAGTCATAGGCCTAGCGGGGCACGAGCAGTACTTC. The chain employs TRBV4-2 and TRBJ2-7, with 9 bases fitting TRBD2. The CDR3 totals 16 residues. Germline CDR1 and CDR2: LGHNA and YNFKEQ. V dropped 1 base and J dropped 5; count of bases not matched to a gene: 9.

With respect to this clone: Other DNA sequences in this specimen translate into the identical CDR3. The genes are TRBV29-1 and TRBJ2-3, with D hard to call. Trimming stripped 4 bases from V and 0 bases from J, with 8 bases between. Germline loops: CDR1 SQVTM, CDR2 ANQGSEA. The CDR3 is 13 amino acids. CDR3 sequence (DNA): TGCAGCGTTGTCGGTGCTAGCACAGATACGCAGTATTTT. Its translation: CSVVGASTDTQYF.

The V call is TRBV7-9, the J call TRBJ2-2; TRBD1 matches 7 bases. CDR1 is SEHNR and CDR2 is FQNEAQ in the germline V gene (reference sequence). The V gene end was trimmed by 4 bases and the J gene end by 1 base; junction bases not matched to a gene: 9. This CDR3 is built from 17 residues. Here the CDR3 DNA reads TGTGCCAGCAGCTCTACCCAGGGGGTGGTGAACACCGGGGAGCTGTTTTTT. This codes for CASSSTQGVVNTGELFF.

As regards this clone: The same CDR3 also results from other DNA sequences found in this sample. The chain uses TRBV7-9 and TRBJ1-2; D possibly corresponds to TRBD1 (6 bases). In germline, CDR1 is SEHNR, CDR2 FQNEAQ (reference sequence). The length of the CDR3 is 14 residues. V was pared by 5 bases and J by 4 bases, with 14 bases between. The CDR3 reads CASSHNDRSYGYTF. The CDR3 nucleotides read TGTGCCAGCAGCCATAATGACAGGAGCTATGGCTACACCTTC.

The chain couples TRBV30 to TRBJ2-2, with TRBD2 as a possible D gene (5 bases). This CDR3 is built from 13 residues. CDR1 is GTSNPN, CDR2 SVGIG, per germline (reference sequence). V lost 1 base, J lost 4 bases, and 7 bases lay in between. The CDR3 coding sequence is TGTGCCTGGAGTGGAGGGCCCACCGGGGAGCTGTTTTTT. This codes for CAWSGGPTGELFF.

The CDR3 spells CASSTRGLGTEAFF. The CDR3 DNA is TGTGCCAGCAGCACCAGGGGGCTGGGCACTGAAGCTTTCTTT. J is TRBJ1-1 and V is TRBV5-4; 8 bases match TRBD1. CDR3 length: 14 amino acids. Germline-derived CDR1 and CDR2 are SGHNT and YYREEE (reference sequence). V dropped 4 bases and J dropped 4; count of bases not matched to a gene: 6.

This clone came up once. The chain combines TRBV10-3 with TRBJ1-5; D not certain. V lost 5 bases and J 2 bases, leaving 10 bases between the germline ends. This CDR3 comprises 14 residues. The germline V gene has CDR1 ENHRY and CDR2 SYGVKD. The CDR3 sequence: CAISSGLGNQPQHF. In nucleotides, the CDR3 is TGTGCCATCAGTTCAGGATTGGGCAATCAGCCCCAGCATTTT.

This clone came up a few times. The V gene is TRBV30, the J gene TRBJ2-3; 8 nucleotides agree with TRBD1. Trimming took 0 bases from V and 10 from J; bases not matched to a gene: 3. This CDR3 spans 12 amino acids. Germline V gives CDR1 GTSNPN, CDR2 SVGIG (reference sequence). CDR3 loop: CAWSVTGGSQYF. The CDR3, as DNA: TGTGCCTGGAGTGTCACAGGGGGGTCGCAGTATTTT.

The genes are TRBV7-8 and TRBJ1-4; TRBD1 agrees at 9 bases. The CDR3 loop spans 15 amino acids. Germline CDR1 is SGHVS and CDR2 is FQNEAQ. The trim removed 5 bases at V and 8 bases at J, leaving 9 bases unmatched. This chain's CDR3 is CASSQSDRGGEKLFF. As DNA, the CDR3 is TGTGCCAGCAGCCAGTCGGACAGGGGAGGAGAAAAACTGTTTTTT.

The chain combines TRBV5-6 with TRBJ2-4; 8 bases are shared with TRBD2. The CDR3 loop spans 18 amino acids. V dropped 4 bases and J dropped 3; count of bases not matched to a gene: 15. The V gene's germline CDR1 is SGHDT and CDR2 YYEEEE. The CDR3 DNA reads as TGTGCCAGCAGCCCTATAGCGGGAAGGTTCGGGGACAAAAACATTCAGTACTTC. Amino acids: CASSPIAGRFGDKNIQYF.

This chain joins TRBV7-8 and TRBJ1-5, with 7 bases lining up with TRBD1. V gave up 4 bases and J gave up 4 bases; unmatched junction bases: 4. The CDR3 has 14 amino acids. The germline CDR1 and CDR2 sequences are SGHVS and FQNEAQ. The CDR3 DNA follows: TGTGCCAGCAGCTCCCCGGGACAGAATCAGCCCCAGCATTTT. Translation: CASSSPGQNQPQHF. The whole variable domain, filled in from reference TRBV7-8 and TRBJ1-5, reads GAGVSQSPRYKVAKRGQDVALRCDPISGHVSLFWYQQALGQGPEFLTYFQNEAQLDKSGLPSDRFFAERPEGSVSTLKIQRTQQEDSAVYLCASSSPGQNQPQHFGDGTRLSIL.

The chain is built from TRBV2 and TRBJ2-5; the match to TRBD1 covers 9 bases. This CDR3 spans 14 amino acids. Germline lookup yields CDR1 SNHLY and CDR2 FYNNEI. Losses at the gene ends were 6 bases for V and 4 bases for J; bases not matched to a gene: 6. DNA of the CDR3: TGTGCCAGCAGGGTAACAGGGGGCGGAGAGACCCAGTACTTC. It yields the protein CASRVTGGGETQYF.